This TCR beta chain derives from a study of CD8+ T cells in alopecia areata. Study observations and caveats: Given one nonresponder, whether baseline CD8+ expansion relates to response remains uncertain.

This clone was recorded a few times. Its antigen is as yet unknown. Reverse transcription of extracted RNA yielded cDNA, which provided the sequencing template. TCRdb's table, derived via immunoSEQ multiplex PCR, lists solely in-frame clones and lacks some. Of more than 95,000 clones listed, about 54% are singletons. Treatment indicated: oral pan-JAK inhibitor, 5-10 mg twice daily. In alopecia areata patients, both lesional scalp punch biopsies and peripheral blood were collected. The CDR3 is 13 residues long. Germline V gene data show CDR1 as SGDLS and CDR2 as YYNGEE. Trimming removed 1 base from V and 3 bases from J; junction bases left unmatched: 0.

The rearrangement uses TRBV9 and TRBJ2-5; 7 positions agree with TRBD1. The source was CD8+ T cells sorted from blood, collected at week 4, from a patient treated with tofacitinib. The clonotype was recovered from a human donor with alopecia areata. Here the CDR3 DNA reads TGTGCCAGCAGCGTAACAGGGGAAGAGACCCAGTACTTC. This codes for CASSVTGEETQYF.